A single T cell receptor beta chain is shown here with its context. What it binds is unknown. CDR3 length: 16 amino acids. Germline CDR1 MNHEY, CDR2 SVGEGT. Trimming took 2 bases from V and 4 from J; bases not matched to a gene: 6. The data were obtained in a study of T cells after yellow fever vaccination. Findings and limits, study-wide: Of the clonotypes, a small share occurred in both CD4 and CD8 compartments.

Template switching by 5'RACE produced TCR cDNA, adding a universal primer site and UMIs. One entry per CDR3 protein results from TCRdb running MiXCR on the 5' RACE reads. The data show some 300,000 distinct CDR3 sequences, with 7.5% to 9.5% seen just once and 3% to 3.5% held by the top ten. This chain links TRBV6-2 or TRBV6-3 with TRBJ2-1; 9 bases are shared with TRBD2. The sequencing here drew on CD4+ T cells sorted from PBMCs, taken 5 days after the yellow fever booster vaccination. The sequence derives from a man aged 18 to 29 who received the YFV17D yellow fever vaccine. The CDR3 is CASSYPIAGVYNEQFF. CDR3 sequence (DNA): TGTGCCAGCAGTTACCCCATAGCGGGGGTTTACAATGAGCAGTTCTTC.